Following are 5 T cell receptor beta chains from one sample sequenced in a study of regulatory T cells in long-lasting Graves disease. Noted time point: newly diagnosed GD, antithyroid drugs for less than 3 months. The authors made the TCR library using RNA they extracted from PBMCs. Libraries of TCR beta came from iRepertoire HTBI primers plus Arm-PCR of CDR3 regions. Each CDR3 protein gets one entry after TCRdb re-called the multiplex PCR reads with MiXCR. Of 350,000 to 400,000 distinct CDR3 sequences in the sample, roughly a sixth were seen once. The material was peripheral blood mononuclear cells (PBMCs), obtained at new diagnosis, from a patient treated with antithyroid drugs. The receptors derive from a female donor with Graves disease.

This clonotype was detected many times. The V and J genes are TRBV6-5 and TRBJ2-5; the match to TRBD1 covers 9 bases. The CDR3 runs 18 residues. The V segment lost 2 bases and the J segment 0 bases; nucleotides outside the gene matches: 10. Germline V gene data show CDR1 as MNHEY and CDR2 as SVGAGI. The CDR3 is CASSYGSQGATHQETQYF. The CDR3 region has the DNA TGTGCCAGCAGTTACGGGTCACAGGGGGCGACGCACCAAGAGACCCAGTACTTC.

This clonotype was recorded many times. CDR3: CATSIPGNSYEQYF. The CDR3 DNA follows: TGTGCCACCAGCATTCCGGGTAACTCCTACGAGCAGTACTTC. V usage is TRBV15 and J usage is TRBJ2-7; the D is unclear. V was clipped by 4 bases and J by 0 bases, with 10 bases between them. From germline, CDR1 is LNHNV and CDR2 YYDKDF (reference sequence). This CDR3 is 14 amino acids long.

This clonotype appeared many times. The CDR3 loop reads CASSSGRPNTEAFF. For the CDR3, the DNA is TGCGCCAGCAGCTCGGGACGCCCGAACACTGAAGCTTTCTTT. The chain uses TRBV5-1 and TRBJ1-1; D is perhaps TRBD1 (5 bases). The CDR3 covers 14 residues. The germline CDR1 and CDR2 sequences are SGHRS and YFSETQ. Trimming shortened V by 3 bases and J by 1 base, and 10 bases separated the two germline ends. Based on the CDR3 plus reference TRBV5-1 and TRBJ1-1, the full variable domain is KAGVTQTPRYLIKTRGQQVTLSCSPISGHRSVSWYQQTPGQGLQFLFEYFSETQRNKGNFPGRFSGRQFSNSRSEMNVSTLELGDSALYLCASSSGRPNTEAFFGQGTRLTVV.

Note on this clonotype: It may be a read error: a sequence one base away is much more abundant. This chain uses TRBV11-1 with TRBJ1-1, with D possibly being TRBD1 (6 bases). This CDR3 is 13 amino acids long. Germline V gene lookup returns CDR1 SGHAT and CDR2 FQDESV (reference sequence). The CDR3 loop reads CASSLVWDTQAFF. CDR3 sequence (DNA): TGTGCCAGCAGCTTAGTCTGGGACACTCAAGCTTTCTTT.

This clonotype was seen at least ten times. The V gene is TRBV6-1, the J gene TRBJ1-2; D is uncertain. This CDR3 contains 14 residues. Per germline, CDR1 MNHNS and CDR2 SASEGT. Deletions cut 4 bases from V and 5 bases from J, with 14 bases between. CDR3 nucleotide sequence: TGTGCCAGCAGTGTCCGGTCTCGCGATTATGGCTACACCTTC. Translated, it gives CASSVRSRDYGYTF.